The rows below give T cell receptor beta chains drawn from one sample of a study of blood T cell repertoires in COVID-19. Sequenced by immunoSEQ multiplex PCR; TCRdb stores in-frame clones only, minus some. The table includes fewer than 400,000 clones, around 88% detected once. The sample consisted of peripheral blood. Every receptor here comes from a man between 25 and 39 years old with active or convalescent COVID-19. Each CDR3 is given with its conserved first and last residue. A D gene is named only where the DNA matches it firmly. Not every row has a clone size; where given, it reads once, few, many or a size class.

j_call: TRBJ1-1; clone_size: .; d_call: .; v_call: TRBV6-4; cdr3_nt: TGTGCCAGCAGATTCTCAGGGGAGAACACTGAAGCTTTCTTT; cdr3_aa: CASRFSGENTEAFF
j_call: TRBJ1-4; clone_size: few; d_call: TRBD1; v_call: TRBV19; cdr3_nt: TGTGCCAGTAGTCCGGGACAGGGATCCAGCAAGCGGGAAAAACTGTTTTTT; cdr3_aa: CASSPGQGSSKREKLFF
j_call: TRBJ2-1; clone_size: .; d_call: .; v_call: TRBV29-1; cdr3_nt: TGCAGCGTTGAAGATCGGCGTAGGGGGAATGAGCAGTTCTTC; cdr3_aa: CSVEDRRRGNEQFF
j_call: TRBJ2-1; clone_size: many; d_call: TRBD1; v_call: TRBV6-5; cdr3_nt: TGTGCCGGAAACTCCGGGACAGGGTCCTACAATGAGCAGTTCTTC; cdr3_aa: CAGNSGTGSYNEQFF
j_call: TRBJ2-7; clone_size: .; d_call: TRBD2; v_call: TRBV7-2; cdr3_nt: TGTGCCAGCAGCTTACCGGGGGGGTACTTCGAGCAGTACTTC; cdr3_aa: CASSLPGGYFEQYF
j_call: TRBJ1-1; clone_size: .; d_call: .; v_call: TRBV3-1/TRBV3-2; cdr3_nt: TGTGCCAGCAGCCCCTACGGACAGATAAACACTGAAGCTTTCTTT; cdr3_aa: CASSPYGQINTEAFF
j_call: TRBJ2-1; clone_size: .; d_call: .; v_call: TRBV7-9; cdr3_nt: TGTGCCAGCAGCTTAGGGACAGAGCACAATGAGCAGTTCTTC; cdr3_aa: CASSLGTEHNEQFF
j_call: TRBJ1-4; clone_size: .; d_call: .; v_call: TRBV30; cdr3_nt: TGTGCCTGTGAACAGGGCGTGAATGAAAAACTGTTTTTT; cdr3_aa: CACEQGVNEKLFF
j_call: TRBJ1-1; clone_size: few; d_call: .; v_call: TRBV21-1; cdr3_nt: TGTGCCAGCAGCATTCAACAGGGGAACACTGAAGCTTTCTTT; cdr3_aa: CASSIQQGNTEAFF
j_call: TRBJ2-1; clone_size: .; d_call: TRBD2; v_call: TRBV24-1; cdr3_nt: TGTGCCCCCCGACTAGCGGGTTACAATGAGCAGTTCTTC; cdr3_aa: CAPRLAGYNEQFF
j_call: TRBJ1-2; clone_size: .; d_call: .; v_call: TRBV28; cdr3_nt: TGTGCCAGCAGTTTCTCAGGGGACAACTATGGCTACACCTTC; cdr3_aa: CASSFSGDNYGYTF
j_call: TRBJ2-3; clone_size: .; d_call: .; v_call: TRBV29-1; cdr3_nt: TGCAGCGTAAGAGGGGGAGTTGGGTTTTCGGATACGCAGTATTTT; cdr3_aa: CSVRGGVGFSDTQYF
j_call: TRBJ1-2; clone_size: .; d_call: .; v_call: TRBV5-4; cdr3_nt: TGTGCCAGCAGCCGAAAAGAGCTCTATGGCTACACCTTC; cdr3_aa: CASSRKELYGYTF
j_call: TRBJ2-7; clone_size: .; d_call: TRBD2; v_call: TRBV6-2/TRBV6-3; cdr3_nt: TGTGCCAGCAGTTACTCCGAAGCGGGATATGACGAGCAGTACTTC; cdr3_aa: CASSYSEAGYDEQYF
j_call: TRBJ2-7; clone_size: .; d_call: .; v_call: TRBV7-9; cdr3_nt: TGTGCCAGCAGCAATAGAGGTGGACGGGGAGCCTACGAGCAGTACTTC; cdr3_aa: CASSNRGGRGAYEQYF
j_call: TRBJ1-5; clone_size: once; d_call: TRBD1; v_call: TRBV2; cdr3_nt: TGTGCCAGCAGTGAAGTAATGGATGGACAGGGCTCCCTGTCGAGCCAGCATTTT; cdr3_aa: CASSEVMDGQGSLSSQHF
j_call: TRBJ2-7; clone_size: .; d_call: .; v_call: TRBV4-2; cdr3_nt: TGTGCCAGCAGCCTTGAAAAGGGGCGGAGGGCCGAGCAGTACTTC; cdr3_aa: CASSLEKGRRAEQYF
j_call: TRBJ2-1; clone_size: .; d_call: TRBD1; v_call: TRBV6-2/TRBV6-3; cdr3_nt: TGTGCCAGCAGCCCCGACAGGGTCTTAATCAATGAGCAGTTCTTC; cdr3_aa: CASSPDRVLINEQFF
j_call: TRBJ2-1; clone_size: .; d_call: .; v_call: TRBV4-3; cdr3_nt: TGCGCCAGCAGCCAAGAGGTAGCCACATACAATGAGCAGTTCTTC; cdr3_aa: CASSQEVATYNEQFF
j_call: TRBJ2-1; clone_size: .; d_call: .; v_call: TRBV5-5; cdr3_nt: TGTGCCAGCAGCTTTATACCTACGGATGAGCAGTTCTTC; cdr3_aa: CASSFIPTDEQFF
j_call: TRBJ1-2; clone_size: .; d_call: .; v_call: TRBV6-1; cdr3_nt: TGTGCCAGCAGTGAAGCGCGGAGGGTTTTCTATGGCTACACCTTC; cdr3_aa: CASSEARRVFYGYTF
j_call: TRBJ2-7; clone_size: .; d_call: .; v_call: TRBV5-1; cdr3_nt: TGCGCCAGCAGCTTGCCGTCTCCCCACGGCTCCTACGAGCAGTACTTC; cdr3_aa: CASSLPSPHGSYEQYF
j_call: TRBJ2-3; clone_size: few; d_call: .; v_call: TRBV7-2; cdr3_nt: TGTGCCAGCAGCTTAGCGAACCTCAGGGCAGATACGCAGTATTTT; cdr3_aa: CASSLANLRADTQYF
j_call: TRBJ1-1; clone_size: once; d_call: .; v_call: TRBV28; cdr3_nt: TGTGCCAGCAGTTTCCCCCCTTCCGACAGGAACACTGAAGCTTTCTTT; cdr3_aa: CASSFPPSDRNTEAFF
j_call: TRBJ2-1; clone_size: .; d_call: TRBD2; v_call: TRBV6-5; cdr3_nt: TGTGCCAGCAGATCCCCCGGGACTAAGGGTGAGCAGTTCTTC; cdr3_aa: CASRSPGTKGEQFF
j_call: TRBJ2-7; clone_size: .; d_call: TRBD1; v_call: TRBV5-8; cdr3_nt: TGTGCCAGCAGCAGACACAGGGGGAGCGCCTACGAGCAGTACTTC; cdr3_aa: CASSRHRGSAYEQYF
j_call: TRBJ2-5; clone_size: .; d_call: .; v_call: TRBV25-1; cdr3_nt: TGTGCCAGCAGTGAATTAGGAGGGGAGACCCAGTACTTC; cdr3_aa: CASSELGGETQYF
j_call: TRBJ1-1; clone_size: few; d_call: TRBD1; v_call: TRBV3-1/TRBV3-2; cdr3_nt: TGTGCCAGCAGCCTTCGGGGGACAGGGGACTCTGAAGCTTTCTTT; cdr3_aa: CASSLRGTGDSEAFF
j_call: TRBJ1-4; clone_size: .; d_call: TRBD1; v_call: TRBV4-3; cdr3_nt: TGCGCCAGCAGCCAAGACCCGATACAGGGGACTAATGAAAAACTGTTTTTT; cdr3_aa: CASSQDPIQGTNEKLFF
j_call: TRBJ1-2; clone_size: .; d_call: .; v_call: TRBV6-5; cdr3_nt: TGTGCCAGCAGGCCAACAGGGATCTCAAACTATGGCTACACCTTC; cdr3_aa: CASRPTGISNYGYTF
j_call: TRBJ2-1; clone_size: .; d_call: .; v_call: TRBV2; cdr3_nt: TGTGCCAGCAGTGAAGTTGGAGGGTCTTACAATGAGCAGTTCTTC; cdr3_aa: CASSEVGGSYNEQFF
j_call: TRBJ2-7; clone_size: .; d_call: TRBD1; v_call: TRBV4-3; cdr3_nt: TGCGCCAGCAGCCAAGATAGGGTTTCCAGGACAGGGGGTTCCTACGAGCAGTACTTC; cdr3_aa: CASSQDRVSRTGGSYEQYF